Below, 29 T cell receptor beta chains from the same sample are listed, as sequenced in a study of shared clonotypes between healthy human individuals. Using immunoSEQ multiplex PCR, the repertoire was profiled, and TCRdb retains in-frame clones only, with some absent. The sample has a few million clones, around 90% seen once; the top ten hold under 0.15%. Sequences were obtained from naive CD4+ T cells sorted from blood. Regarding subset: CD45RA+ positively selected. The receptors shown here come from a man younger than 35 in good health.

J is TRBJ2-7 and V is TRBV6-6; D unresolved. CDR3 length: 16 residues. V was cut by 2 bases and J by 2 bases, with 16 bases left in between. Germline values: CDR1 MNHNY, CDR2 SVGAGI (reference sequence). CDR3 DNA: TGTGCCAGCAGTTACGGTGGTTATACGACCACCTACGAGCAGTACTTC. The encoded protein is CASSYGGYTTTYEQYF.

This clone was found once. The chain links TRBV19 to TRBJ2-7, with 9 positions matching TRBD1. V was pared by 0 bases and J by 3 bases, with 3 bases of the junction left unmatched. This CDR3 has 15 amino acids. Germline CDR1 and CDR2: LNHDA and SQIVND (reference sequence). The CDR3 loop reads CASSIDHRGHYEQYF. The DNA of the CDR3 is TGTGCCAGTAGTATAGATCACAGGGGGCACTACGAGCAGTACTTC.

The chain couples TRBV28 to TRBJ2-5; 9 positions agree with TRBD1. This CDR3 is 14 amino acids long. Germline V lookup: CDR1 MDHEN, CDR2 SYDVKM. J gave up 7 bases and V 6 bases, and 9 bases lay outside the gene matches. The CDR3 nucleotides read TGTGCCAGCAGCGTACAGGGGGCGAGAGGGACCCAGTACTTC. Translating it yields CASSVQGARGTQYF.

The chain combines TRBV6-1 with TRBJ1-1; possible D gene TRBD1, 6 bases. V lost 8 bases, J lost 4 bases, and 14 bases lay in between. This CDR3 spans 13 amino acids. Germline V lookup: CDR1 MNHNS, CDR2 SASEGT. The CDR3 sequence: CASGAGVGTEAFF. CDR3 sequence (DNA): TGTGCCAGCGGGGCAGGGGTGGGCACTGAAGCTTTCTTT.

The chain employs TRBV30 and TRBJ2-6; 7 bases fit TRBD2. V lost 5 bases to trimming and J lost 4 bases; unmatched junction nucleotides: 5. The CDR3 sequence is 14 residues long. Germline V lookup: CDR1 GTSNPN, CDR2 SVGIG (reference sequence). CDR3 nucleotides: TGTGCCTGGGAGGCGGGAGTCGGGGCCAACGTCCTGACTTTC. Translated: CAWEAGVGANVLTF.

CDR3 residues: CASSQGPLALGNEQFF. The CDR3 bases are TGCGCCAGCAGCCAAGGTCCCCTCGCCCTCGGCAATGAGCAGTTCTTC. This chain links TRBV4-1 with TRBJ2-1; D gene ambiguous. Trimming shortened V by 1 base and J by 6 bases, and 16 bases separated the two germline ends. The CDR3 runs to 16 residues. The germline V gene has CDR1 MGHRA and CDR2 YSYEKL.

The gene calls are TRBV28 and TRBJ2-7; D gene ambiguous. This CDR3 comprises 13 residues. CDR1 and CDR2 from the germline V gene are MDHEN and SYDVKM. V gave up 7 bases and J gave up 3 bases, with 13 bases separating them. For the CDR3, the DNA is TGTGCCAGCACAGAGCATAGGATCTACGAGCAGTACTTC. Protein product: CASTEHRIYEQYF.

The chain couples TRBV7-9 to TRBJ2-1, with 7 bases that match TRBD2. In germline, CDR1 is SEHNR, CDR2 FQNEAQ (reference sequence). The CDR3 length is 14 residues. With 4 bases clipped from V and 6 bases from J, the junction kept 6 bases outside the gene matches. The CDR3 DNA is TGTGCCAGCAGCTCGGGGGGACTCGGCAATGAGCAGTTCTTC. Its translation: CASSSGGLGNEQFF.

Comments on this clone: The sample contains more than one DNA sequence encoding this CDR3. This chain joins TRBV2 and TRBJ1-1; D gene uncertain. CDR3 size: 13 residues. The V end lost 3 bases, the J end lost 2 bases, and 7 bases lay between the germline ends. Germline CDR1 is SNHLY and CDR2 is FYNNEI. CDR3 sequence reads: CASSDEGNTEAFF. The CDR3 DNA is TGTGCCAGCAGTGATGAGGGAAACACTGAAGCTTTCTTT.

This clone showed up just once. This CDR3 reads CATGTSAYEQYF. In nucleotides, the CDR3 is TGTGCCACGGGGACTAGCGCCTACGAGCAGTACTTC. The chain uses TRBV2 and TRBJ2-7; 10 bases match TRBD2. This CDR3 region has 12 residues. The V and J ends lost 10 bases and 2 bases, in that order; junction bases with no gene match: 2. The germline V gene has CDR1 SNHLY and CDR2 FYNNEI.

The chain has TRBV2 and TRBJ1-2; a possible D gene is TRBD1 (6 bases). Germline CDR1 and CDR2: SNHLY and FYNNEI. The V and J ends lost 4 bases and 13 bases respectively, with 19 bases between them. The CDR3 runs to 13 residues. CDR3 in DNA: TGTGCCAGCAGTGTGATGGTGTCACAGGGAGGCACCTTC. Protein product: CASSVMVSQGGTF.

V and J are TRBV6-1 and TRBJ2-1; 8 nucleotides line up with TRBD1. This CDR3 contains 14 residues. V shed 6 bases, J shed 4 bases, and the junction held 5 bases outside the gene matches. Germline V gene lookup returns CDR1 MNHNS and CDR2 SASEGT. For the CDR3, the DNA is TGTGCCAGCAGGGGGACAGGCGGTTACAATGAGCAGTTCTTC. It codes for CASRGTGGYNEQFF.

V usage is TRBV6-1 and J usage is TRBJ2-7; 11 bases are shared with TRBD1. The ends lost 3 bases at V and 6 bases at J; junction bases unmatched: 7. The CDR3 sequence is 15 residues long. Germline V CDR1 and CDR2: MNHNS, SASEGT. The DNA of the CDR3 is TGTGCCAGCAGTGATATCGGACAGGGGGCGGGCGAGCAGTACTTC. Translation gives CASSDIGQGAGEQYF.

This chain's CDR3 is CASSRGTASTDTQYF. In DNA, the CDR3 is TGTGCCAGCTCACGTGGGACTGCTAGCACAGATACGCAGTATTTT. The V call is TRBV18, the J call TRBJ2-3, with TRBD2 as a possible D gene (6 bases). V dropped 4 bases and J dropped 0 bases, with 11 bases sitting between them. CDR1 is KGHSH, CDR2 LQKENI, per germline. The CDR3 loop spans 15 amino acids. The full variable domain, completed using reference TRBV18 and TRBJ2-3, is NAGVMQNPRHLVRRRGQEARLRCSPMKGHSHVYWYRQLPEEGLKFMVYLQKENIIDESGMPKERFSAEFPKEGPSILRIQQVVRGDSAAYFCASSRGTASTDTQYFGPGTRLTVL.

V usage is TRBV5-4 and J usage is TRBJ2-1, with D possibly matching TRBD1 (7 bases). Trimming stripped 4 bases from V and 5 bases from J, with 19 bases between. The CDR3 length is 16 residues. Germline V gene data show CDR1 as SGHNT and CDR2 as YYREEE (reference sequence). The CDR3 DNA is TGTGCCAGCAGCCCGGGGGACAGAACTCGTCACAATGAGCAGTTCTTC. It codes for CASSPGDRTRHNEQFF. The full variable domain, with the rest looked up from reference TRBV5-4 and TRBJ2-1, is ETGVTQSPTHLIKTRGQQVTLRCSSQSGHNTVSWYQQALGQGPQFIFQYYREEENGRGNFPPRFSGLQFPNYSSELNVNALELDDSALYLCASSPGDRTRHNEQFFGPGTRLTVL.

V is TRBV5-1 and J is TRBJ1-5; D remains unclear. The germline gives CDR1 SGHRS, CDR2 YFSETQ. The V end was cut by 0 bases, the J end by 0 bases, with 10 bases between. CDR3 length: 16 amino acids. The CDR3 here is CASSLEGSYSNQPQHF. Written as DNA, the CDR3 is TGCGCCAGCAGCTTGGAGGGATCTTATAGCAATCAGCCCCAGCATTTT.

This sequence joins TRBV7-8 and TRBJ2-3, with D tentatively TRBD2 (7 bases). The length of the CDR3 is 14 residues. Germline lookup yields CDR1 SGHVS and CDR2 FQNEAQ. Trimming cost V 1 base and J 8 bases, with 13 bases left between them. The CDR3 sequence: CASSLVQAGATQYF. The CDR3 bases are TGTGCCAGCAGCTTAGTCCAGGCGGGGGCTACGCAGTATTTT.

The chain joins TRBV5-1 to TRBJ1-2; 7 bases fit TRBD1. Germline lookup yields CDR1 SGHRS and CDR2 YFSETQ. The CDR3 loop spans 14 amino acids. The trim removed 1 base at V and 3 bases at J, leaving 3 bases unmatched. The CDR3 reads CASSLTGDDYGYTF. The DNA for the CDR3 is TGCGCCAGCAGCTTGACAGGGGACGACTATGGCTACACCTTC. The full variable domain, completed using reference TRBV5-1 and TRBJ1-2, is KAGVTQTPRYLIKTRGQQVTLSCSPISGHRSVSWYQQTPGQGLQFLFEYFSETQRNKGNFPGRFSGRQFSNSRSEMNVSTLELGDSALYLCASSLTGDDYGYTFGSGTRLTVV.

The chain's CDR3 is CASSVSLEDIQYF. The DNA for the CDR3 is TGTGCCAGCAGCGTATCCCTCGAGGACATTCAGTACTTC. V and J are TRBV9 and TRBJ2-4; D remains unclear. Trimming removed 1 base from V and 8 bases from J, with 10 bases in between. The CDR3 consists of 13 residues. Germline CDR1 SGDLS, CDR2 YYNGEE.

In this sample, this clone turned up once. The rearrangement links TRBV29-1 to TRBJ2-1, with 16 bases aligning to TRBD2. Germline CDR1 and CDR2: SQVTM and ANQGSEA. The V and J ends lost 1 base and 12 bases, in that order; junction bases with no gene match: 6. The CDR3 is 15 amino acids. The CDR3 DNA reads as TGCAGCGTTGAAGTCGGGACTAGCGGGGGGGCCAGGCAGTTCTTC. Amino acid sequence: CSVEVGTSGGARQFF.

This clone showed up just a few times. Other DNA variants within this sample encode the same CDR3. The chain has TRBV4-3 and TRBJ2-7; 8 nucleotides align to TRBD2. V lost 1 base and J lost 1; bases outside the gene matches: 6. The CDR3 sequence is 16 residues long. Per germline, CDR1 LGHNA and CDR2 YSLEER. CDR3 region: CASSQGGLAGSYEQYF. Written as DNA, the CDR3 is TGCGCCAGCAGCCAAGGTGGCCTAGCGGGTTCCTACGAGCAGTACTTC.

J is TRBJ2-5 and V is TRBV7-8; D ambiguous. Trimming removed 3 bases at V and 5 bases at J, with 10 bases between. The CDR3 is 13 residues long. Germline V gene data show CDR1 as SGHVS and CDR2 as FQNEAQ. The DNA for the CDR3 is TGTGCCAGCAGCTTTGGGATCCAGGAGACCCAGTACTTC. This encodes CASSFGIQETQYF.

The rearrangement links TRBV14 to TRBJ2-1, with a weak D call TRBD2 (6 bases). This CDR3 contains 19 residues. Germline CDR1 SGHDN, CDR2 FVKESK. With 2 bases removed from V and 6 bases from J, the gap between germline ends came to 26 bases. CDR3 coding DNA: TGTGCCAGCAGCCAAATAAAGGTGTGGGAGGTGGATGGAGCCAATGAGCAGTTCTTC. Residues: CASSQIKVWEVDGANEQFF.

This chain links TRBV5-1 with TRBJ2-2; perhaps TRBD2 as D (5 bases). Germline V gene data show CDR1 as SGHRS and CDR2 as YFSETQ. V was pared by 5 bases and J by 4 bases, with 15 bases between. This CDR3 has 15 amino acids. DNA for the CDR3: TGCGCCAGCAGTCCGTCCCCCCGGGGCACCGGGGAGCTGTTTTTT. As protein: CASSPSPRGTGELFF.

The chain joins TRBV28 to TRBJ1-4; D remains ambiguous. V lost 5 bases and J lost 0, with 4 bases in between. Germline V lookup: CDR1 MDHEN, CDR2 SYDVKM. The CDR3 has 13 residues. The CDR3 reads CASSAATNEKLFF. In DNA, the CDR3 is TGTGCCAGCAGTGCTGCAACTAATGAAAAACTGTTTTTT.

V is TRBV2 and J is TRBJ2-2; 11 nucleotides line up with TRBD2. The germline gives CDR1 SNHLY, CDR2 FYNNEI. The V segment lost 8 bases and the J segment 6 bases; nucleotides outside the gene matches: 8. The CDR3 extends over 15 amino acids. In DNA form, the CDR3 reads TGTGCCAGCCAAGAACTAGCGGGAGATCCCGGGGAGCTGTTTTTT. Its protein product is CASQELAGDPGELFF. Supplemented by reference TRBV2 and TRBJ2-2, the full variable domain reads EPEVTQTPSHQVTQMGQEVILRCVPISNHLYFYWYRQILGQKVEFLVSFYNNEISEKSEIFDDQFSVERPDGSNFTLKIRSTKLEDSAMYFCASQELAGDPGELFFGEGSRLTVL.

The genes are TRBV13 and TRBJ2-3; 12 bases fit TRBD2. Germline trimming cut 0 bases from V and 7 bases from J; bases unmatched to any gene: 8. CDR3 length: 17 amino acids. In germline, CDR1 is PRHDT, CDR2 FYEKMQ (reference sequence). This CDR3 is CASSLGTSGSWLYTQYF. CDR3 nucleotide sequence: TGTGCCAGCAGCTTAGGGACTAGCGGGAGTTGGTTATATACGCAGTATTTT.

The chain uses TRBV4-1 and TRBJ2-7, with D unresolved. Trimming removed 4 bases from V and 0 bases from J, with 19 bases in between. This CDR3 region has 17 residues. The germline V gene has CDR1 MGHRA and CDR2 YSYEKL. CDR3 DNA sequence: TGCGCCAGCAGCCGTTCCCCCGGACGTTTTAGCTCCTACGAGCAGTACTTC. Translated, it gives CASSRSPGRFSSYEQYF.

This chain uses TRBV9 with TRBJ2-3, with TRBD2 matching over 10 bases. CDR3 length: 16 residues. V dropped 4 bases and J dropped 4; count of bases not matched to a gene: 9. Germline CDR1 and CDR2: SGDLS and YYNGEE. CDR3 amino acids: CASSNLAGVISDTQYF. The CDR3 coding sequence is TGTGCCAGCAGCAATCTAGCGGGAGTAATATCAGATACGCAGTATTTT.